This TCR beta chain was recovered during a study of blood T cell repertoires in COVID-19 (dated by TCRdb to 2018 to 2020). Broadly, across the study: Samples covering the acute and convalescent phases of COVID-19 were provided by collaborators in the United States, Italy and Spain. The material from the prospective study consisted of cDNA or gDNA derived from T cells, B-cell-depleted T cells, or PBMCs. Subjects who had been exposed to COVID-19, were actively infected with it, or had recovered from it provided the deeply sampled blood TCRbeta repertoires that made up the dataset. The repertoires were released in a freely available public database intended as a resource for research on the immune response to SARS-CoV-2. Samples were obtained from the ongoing ImmuneRACE study (first 160 participants) and from about 1,300 subjects provided by 6 global collaborators. Nearly every sample came with metadata listing a de-identified subject ID, COVID-19 status, age in years and sex. Where available, HLA class I and class II types were taken from metadata supplied by the sample provider and were not determined by assay-based typing.

For this chain, trimming is 6 bases at the V end and 8 bases at the J end, and the number of junction bases without a gene match is 6. The germline V gene encodes CDR1 SNHLY and CDR2 FYNNEI. The CDR3 goes from the cysteine to the phenylalanine over 13 residues. CDR3 DNA is the only sequence kept; it has 39 bases, read in frame from the first base. TCRbeta CDR3 regions were amplified from genomic DNA by means of the immunoSEQ Assay, a bias-controlled multiplex PCR. In the source study's methods: Within the assay, amplification of reference gene primers was used to estimate how many nucleated cells each sample contained. To quantify the absolute abundance of each unique TCRbeta CDR3 rearrangement, sequence reads were collapsed and filtered. Productive Simpson clonality was computed per sample as the square root of Simpson's diversity index over productive rearrangements. TCRdb provides this immuneACCESS table in a form limited to in-frame rearrangements. Some clones are lacking; in checked studies, under half of them reflect an unresolved V gene, and why the rest are absent is not known. The V and J calls and clone size were taken over from that table, and D and trimming were inferred from the DNA. For this sample the table gives 250,000 to 300,000 clones, of which around nine tenths were detected only once. The top ten clonotypes cover 11% of the sample.

In Seattle, one collaborating source enrolled patients while the infection was active and tracked those patients longitudinally over the course of disease. The collaborating institutions used their own protocols to collect whole blood in K2EDTA tubes. For TCRbeta analysis, collaborators shipped samples as frozen whole blood, isolated PBMCs, or DNA extracted from either of those sample types. Here is what the overall study found, with its caveats: The quantity of clinical and demographic metadata differed by source and by participant and was supplied without curation.

Concerning this clone itself: What this receptor recognizes is not known. Base quality data are lacking; no much larger clone is found one base away.

The chain uses TRBV2 and TRBJ1-4; TRBD1 lines up with 7 middle nucleotides. The sample taken for sequencing was peripheral blood. This clonotype was sampled from a woman aged 25-40 years with COVID-19, enrolled during active disease. The DNA reads as follows: TGTGCCAGCAGCAGACAGGGAGGAGAAAAACTGTTTTTT. It is translated as CASSRQGGEKLFF.